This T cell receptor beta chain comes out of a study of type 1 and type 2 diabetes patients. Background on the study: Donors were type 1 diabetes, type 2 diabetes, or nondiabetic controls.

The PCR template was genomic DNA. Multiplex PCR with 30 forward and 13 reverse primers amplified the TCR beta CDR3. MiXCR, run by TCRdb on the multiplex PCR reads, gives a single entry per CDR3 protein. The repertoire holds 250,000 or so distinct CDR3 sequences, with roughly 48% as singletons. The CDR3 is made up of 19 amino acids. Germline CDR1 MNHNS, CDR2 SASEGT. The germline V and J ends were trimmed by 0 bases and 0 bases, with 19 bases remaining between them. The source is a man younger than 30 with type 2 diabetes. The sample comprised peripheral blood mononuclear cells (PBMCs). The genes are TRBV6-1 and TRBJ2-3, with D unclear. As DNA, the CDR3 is TGTGCCAGCAGTGAAGCAGCGTGGGTTTTGGGGTCGAGCACAGATACGCAGTATTTT. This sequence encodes CASSEAAWVLGSSTDTQYF.